The 32 T cell receptor beta chains below were found in one sample sequenced in a study of cytomegalovirus exposure and HLA in healthy donors. The PCR contained 60 Vbeta and 13 Jbeta primers. Measured with immunoSEQ multiplex PCR; TCRdb has only the in-frame clones, and not every one. Here the sample spans 150,000 to 200,000 clones, over 70% being singletons. Sequencing was done on a sample of PBMCs. The source of these receptors is a man aged 50-60 years in good health and CMV-seropositive.

The chain combines TRBV7-9 with TRBJ2-5; 10 bases are a match to TRBD1. Germline V gene sequence: CDR1 SEHNR, CDR2 FQNEAQ (reference sequence). CDR3 length equals 13 residues. The V gene end was trimmed by 3 bases and the J gene end by 5 bases; junction bases not matched to a gene: 0. The CDR3 spells CASSLTGGETQYF. The CDR3 nucleotides are TGTGCCAGCAGCTTGACAGGGGGCGAGACCCAGTACTTC.

The chain recombines TRBV14 with TRBJ1-1; the match to TRBD1 covers 12 bases. Unmatched junction bases numbered 9, after V lost 3 bases and J lost 4 bases. Per the germline V gene, CDR1 is SGHDN and CDR2 is FVKESK. The CDR3 spans 17 residues. This chain's CDR3 is CASSQYYGTGGGTEAFF. CDR3 DNA sequence: TGTGCCAGCAGCCAGTACTACGGGACAGGGGGCGGCACTGAAGCTTTCTTT.

The rearrangement links TRBV5-1 to TRBJ2-7; TRBD1 matches 10 bases. This CDR3 is built from 14 residues. The germline CDR1 and CDR2 sequences are SGHRS and YFSETQ. V dropped 5 bases and J dropped 5; count of bases not matched to a gene: 7. In nucleotides, the CDR3 is TGCGCCAGCAGACAGACAGGGGGCCCCCACGAGCAGTACTTC. Protein product: CASRQTGGPHEQYF.

The J gene is TRBJ1-1, the V gene TRBV5-1; D gene uncertain. V was cut by 4 bases and J by 2 bases, with 18 bases left in between. CDR3 size: 16 residues. CDR1 and CDR2 from the germline V gene are SGHRS and YFSETQ. In DNA, the CDR3 is TGCGCCAGCAGCCTCGGGGTCCTTTCGGGAAACACTGAAGCTTTCTTT. The encoded protein is CASSLGVLSGNTEAFF. The full variable domain, in which reference TRBV5-1 and TRBJ1-1 provide the parts outside the CDR3, is KAGVTQTPRYLIKTRGQQVTLSCSPISGHRSVSWYQQTPGQGLQFLFEYFSETQRNKGNFPGRFSGRQFSNSRSEMNVSTLELGDSALYLCASSLGVLSGNTEAFFGQGTRLTVV.

This clone was counted between two and nine times. The rearrangement links TRBV7-9 to TRBJ1-3, with 8 bases identical to TRBD1. Germline trimming cut 3 bases from V and 2 bases from J; bases unmatched to any gene: 0. The germline V gene encodes CDR1 SEHNR and CDR2 FQNEAQ (reference sequence). This CDR3 region has 14 residues. The CDR3 is CASSLTGAGNTIYF. The DNA for the CDR3 is TGTGCCAGCAGCTTGACAGGGGCTGGAAACACCATATATTTT.

This clone occurred once. The chain combines TRBV23-1 with TRBJ2-1; 8 positions match TRBD2. TRBV23-1 is flagged as an ORF with uncertain function. Trimming took 0 bases from V and 7 from J; bases not matched to a gene: 8. This CDR3 contains 16 residues. The CDR3: CASSQSGRGGGNEQFF. The CDR3 DNA is TGCGCCAGCAGTCAATCGGGCCGGGGGGGAGGGAATGAGCAGTTCTTC.

The chain has TRBV18 and TRBJ1-1, with D perhaps TRBD1 (5 bases). The CDR3 contains 14 residues. The ends were cut back, 3 bases at V and 5 bases at J, with 13 bases in the middle. The germline V gene encodes CDR1 KGHSH and CDR2 LQKENI. CDR3 DNA: TGTGCCAGCTCACCGGCTCAGGGAGGAACTGAAGCTTTCTTT. It encodes CASSPAQGGTEAFF.

The CDR3 loop is CAWTSGRGETQYF. CDR3 sequence (DNA): TGTGCCTGGACTAGCGGGAGGGGGGAGACCCAGTACTTC. This chain links TRBV30 with TRBJ2-5; TRBD2 matches at 12 bases. The CDR3 consists of 13 residues. Germline values: CDR1 GTSNPN, CDR2 SVGIG (reference sequence). The J segment lost 5 bases and the V segment lost 4 bases, leaving 2 bases of the junction unmatched. The full variable domain, completed using reference TRBV30 and TRBJ2-5, is SQTIHQWPATLVQPVGSPLSLECTVEGTSNPNLYWYRQAAGRGLQLLFYSVGIGQISSEVPQNLSASRPQDRQFILSSKKLLLSDSGFYLCAWTSGRGETQYFGPGTRLLVL.

The rearrangement uses TRBV28 and TRBJ1-3; D possibly corresponds to TRBD1 (6 bases). The CDR3 consists of 16 residues. V shed 4 bases and J shed 4 bases, with 17 bases lying between them. From germline, CDR1 is MDHEN and CDR2 SYDVKM. This chain's CDR3 is CASSSAGVLSGNTIYF. CDR3 DNA sequence: TGTGCCAGCAGTTCCGCAGGGGTCTTGTCCGGAAACACCATATATTTT.

The V call is TRBV5-6, the J call TRBJ2-3; D remains ambiguous. The CDR3 has 13 residues. In germline, CDR1 is SGHDT, CDR2 YYEEEE. Trimming took off 1 base at V and 4 bases at J, with 7 bases between the two ends. CDR3: CASSLQVPDTQYF. The DNA of the CDR3 is TGTGCCAGCAGCTTGCAGGTACCAGATACGCAGTATTTT.

This clone appeared a few times. V is TRBV5-4 and J is TRBJ2-1; TRBD1 is a possible D gene (8 bases). Deletions cut 0 bases from V and 4 bases from J, with 14 bases between. This CDR3 has 16 residues. Germline V gene data show CDR1 as SGHNT and CDR2 as YYREEE (reference sequence). DNA of the CDR3: TGTGCCAGCAGCTTGGGGGGAGGGACAGGTTACAATGAGCAGTTCTTC. Protein: CASSLGGGTGYNEQFF.

The chain combines TRBV10-3 with TRBJ1-2; unclear D gene. V lost 2 bases and J lost 4, with 8 bases in between. Looked up from germline, CDR1 is ENHRY and CDR2 is SYGVKD. There are 13 residues in the CDR3. This chain's CDR3 is CAISEASTYGYTF. DNA of the CDR3: TGTGCCATCAGTGAGGCCAGTACCTATGGCTACACCTTC.

This clone was seen a single time. The chain is built from TRBV28 and TRBJ2-2; 10 nucleotides line up with TRBD2. Germline CDR1 is MDHEN and CDR2 is SYDVKM. Trimming removed 6 bases from V and 6 bases from J; junction bases left unmatched: 10. This CDR3 contains 16 residues. The CDR3 loop is CASSWGPAGGAGELFF. The CDR3 DNA reads as TGTGCCAGCAGCTGGGGGCCAGCGGGAGGGGCCGGGGAGCTGTTTTTT.

This clone has only a few counts. This chain connects TRBV5-4 to TRBJ2-3; no reliable D call. With 3 bases removed from V and 4 bases from J, the gap between germline ends came to 9 bases. Germline V gene data show CDR1 as SGHNT and CDR2 as YYREEE (reference sequence). The CDR3 totals 13 residues. The CDR3 coding sequence is TGTGCCAGCAGCTCCTATATCGCAGATACGCAGTATTTT. Residues: CASSSYIADTQYF.

This chain connects TRBV4-3 to TRBJ1-5; TRBD1 aligns across 11 bases. This CDR3 comprises 15 residues. Germline V gene data show CDR1 as LGHNA and CDR2 as YSLEER. The ends lost 1 base at V and 5 bases at J; junction bases unmatched: 1. CDR3 region: CASSQGTGGYQPQHF. DNA for the CDR3: TGCGCCAGCAGCCAAGGGACAGGGGGCTATCAGCCCCAGCATTTT.

The gene calls are TRBV6-6 and TRBJ1-1; D not resolved. V was trimmed by 5 bases and J by 10 bases, leaving 17 bases between them. Germline V gene sequence: CDR1 MNHNY, CDR2 SVGAGI (reference sequence). CDR3 size: 13 residues. Written as DNA, the CDR3 is TGTGCCAGCAGTACCGGGGTCTTAGGAGGAGCTTTCTTT. It codes for CASSTGVLGGAFF.

The CDR3 DNA reads as TGTGCCAGCAGCTTGGCGGAGAGGCTAGCGAACACCGGGGAGCTGTTTTTT. Protein sequence: CASSLAERLANTGELFF. The chain is built from TRBV5-4 and TRBJ2-2; no reliable D call. Per the germline V gene, CDR1 is SGHNT and CDR2 is YYREEE (reference sequence). There are 17 residues in the CDR3. The V and J ends lost 0 bases and 0 bases respectively, with 12 bases between them.

This clone was detected once. V is TRBV27 and J is TRBJ1-6, with 9 bases fitting TRBD1. Germline V gives CDR1 MNHEY, CDR2 SMNVEV (reference sequence). Losses at the gene ends were 3 bases for V and 12 bases for J; bases not matched to a gene: 15. This CDR3 is built from 17 residues. The CDR3, as DNA: TGTGCCAGCAGTTTGCTTACAGGGGGCAAAGGATTTAGACCCCTCCACTTT. This encodes CASSLLTGGKGFRPLHF.

This chain joins TRBV5-6 and TRBJ2-2; D may be TRBD1 (5 bases). The CDR3 spans 17 residues. Germline CDR1 is SGHDT and CDR2 is YYEEEE. V lost 0 bases, J lost 3 bases, and 15 bases lay in between. As DNA, the CDR3 is TGTGCCAGCAGCTTGGTCACAGGCCCATCGGACACCGGGGAGCTGTTTTTT. Translating gives CASSLVTGPSDTGELFF.

The rearrangement joins TRBV4-1 to TRBJ2-5; TRBD2 might be the D (5 bases). V dropped 2 bases and J dropped 5 bases, with 12 bases sitting between them. The CDR3 is 14 amino acids. Germline CDR1 reads MGHRA; CDR2 reads YSYEKL. In nucleotides, the CDR3 is TGCGCCAGCAGCCAATCGGAAGCGGAGGAGACCCAGTACTTC. It codes for CASSQSEAEETQYF.

V and J are TRBV7-6 and TRBJ2-1; TRBD2 aligns across 9 bases. This CDR3 has 19 residues. V was clipped by 1 base and J by 0 bases; unmatched bases: 10. Looked up from germline, CDR1 is SGHVS and CDR2 is FNYEAQ. The CDR3 reads CASSLVGGRATSSYNEQFF. The CDR3 DNA follows: TGTGCCAGCAGCTTAGTGGGCGGGAGGGCCACCTCCTCCTACAATGAGCAGTTCTTC.

This sequence joins TRBV14 and TRBJ1-2, with 8 bases matching TRBD1. Germline V lookup: CDR1 SGHDN, CDR2 FVKESK. This CDR3 has 15 amino acids. The J segment lost 4 bases and the V segment lost 1 base, leaving 5 bases of the junction unmatched. CDR3 sequence (DNA): TGTGCCAGCAGCCAAGGGCCCACAGGGGGCTATGGCTACACCTTC. As protein: CASSQGPTGGYGYTF.

This chain connects TRBV6-5 to TRBJ1-5; TRBD1 matches at 7 bases. Germline lookup yields CDR1 MNHEY and CDR2 SVGAGI. The length of the CDR3 is 15 residues. V lost 7 bases and J lost 3; bases outside the gene matches: 9. This CDR3 is CASNPRGAVNQPQHF. In nucleotides, the CDR3 is TGTGCCAGCAACCCCAGGGGGGCGGTCAATCAGCCCCAGCATTTT.

This chain uses TRBV5-1 with TRBJ2-7, with D possibly matching TRBD2 (6 bases). This CDR3 has 15 amino acids. CDR1 SGHRS and CDR2 YFSETQ come from the germline V gene. With 4 bases removed from V and 6 bases from J, the gap between germline ends came to 20 bases. In nucleotides, the CDR3 is TGCGCCAGCAGCGGCAGGGAGGTCGGGTCGCCCGAGCAGTACTTC. It specifies CASSGREVGSPEQYF.

The rearrangement joins TRBV11-2 to TRBJ1-2, with TRBD1 as a possible D gene (5 bases). The ends were cut back, 4 bases at V and 5 bases at J, with 8 bases in the middle. In germline, CDR1 is SGHAT, CDR2 FQNNGV. The CDR3 covers 12 residues. The CDR3 here is CASSSDSYGYTF. The DNA of the CDR3 is TGTGCCAGCAGCTCCGACAGTTATGGCTACACCTTC. The complete variable domain, with remaining parts taken from reference TRBV11-2 and TRBJ1-2, reads EAGVAQSPRYKIIEKRQSVAFWCNPISGHATLYWYQQILGQGPKLLIQFQNNGVVDDSQLPKDRFSAERLKGVDSTLKIQPAKLEDSAVYLCASSSDSYGYTFGSGTRLTVV.

The chain links TRBV12-2 to TRBJ1-1; the table's D call, TRBD1, was not checked against the DNA. TRBV12-2 is a pseudogene locus. The length of the CDR3 is 17 residues. DNA of the CDR3: TGTGCAAGTCGCTTAGAGGGACAGTCACGTATGAACACTGAAGCTTTCTTT. Encoded protein: CASRLEGQSRMNTEAFF.

The chain employs TRBV18 and TRBJ2-7; the D is unclear. The CDR3 runs to 11 residues. Germline CDR1 is KGHSH and CDR2 is LQKENI. V was clipped by 5 bases and J by 5 bases, with 7 bases between them. This chain's CDR3 is CASSSLDEQYF. Written as DNA, the CDR3 is TGTGCCAGCTCATCGCTAGACGAGCAGTACTTC.

The chain employs TRBV5-4 and TRBJ2-1, with TRBD1 matching 9 bases. This CDR3 has 15 amino acids. Losses at the gene ends were 0 bases for V and 4 bases for J; bases not matched to a gene: 2. CDR1 is SGHNT, CDR2 YYREEE, per germline (reference sequence). The CDR3 nucleotides read TGTGCCAGCAGCTTGGACAGGGGGCATTACAATGAGCAGTTCTTC. It yields the protein CASSLDRGHYNEQFF.

The rearrangement links TRBV6-1 to TRBJ1-1; D remains unclear. Germline CDR1 and CDR2: MNHNS and SASEGT. The CDR3 is 14 residues long. V was pared by 6 bases and J by 6 bases, with 17 bases between. The CDR3 is CASRRGGPISEAFF. CDR3 DNA sequence: TGTGCCAGCAGGAGAGGAGGCCCAATTTCTGAAGCTTTCTTT.

V gene TRBV28 combines with J gene TRBJ1-2; D is ambiguous. The CDR3 is 17 residues long. The germline V gene has CDR1 MDHEN and CDR2 SYDVKM. V was pared by 4 bases and J by 8 bases, with 26 bases between. The CDR3 loop reads CASSSPGRTTHGEGYTF. In DNA, the CDR3 is TGTGCCAGCAGTTCCCCCGGACGCACAACCCACGGGGAAGGCTACACCTTC.

This CDR3 reads CASSPWDRGKETQYF. In nucleotides, the CDR3 is TGTGCCAGCAGTCCGTGGGACAGGGGCAAAGAGACCCAGTACTTC. The chain joins TRBV28 to TRBJ2-5, with TRBD1 identical over 10 bases. The CDR3 is made up of 15 amino acids. Trimming cost V 5 bases and J 3 bases; bases outside gene matches: 6. In germline, CDR1 is MDHEN, CDR2 SYDVKM.

This clone was seen a single time. V is TRBV11-2 and J is TRBJ2-2, with a possible D match to TRBD1 (5 bases). The CDR3 extends over 17 amino acids. The germline V and J ends were trimmed by 0 bases and 6 bases, with 17 bases remaining between them. From germline, CDR1 is SGHAT and CDR2 FQNNGV. Here the CDR3 reads CASSLDYTQGQSGELFF. The DNA of the CDR3 is TGTGCCAGCAGCTTAGACTACACCCAGGGTCAGTCCGGGGAGCTGTTTTTT.